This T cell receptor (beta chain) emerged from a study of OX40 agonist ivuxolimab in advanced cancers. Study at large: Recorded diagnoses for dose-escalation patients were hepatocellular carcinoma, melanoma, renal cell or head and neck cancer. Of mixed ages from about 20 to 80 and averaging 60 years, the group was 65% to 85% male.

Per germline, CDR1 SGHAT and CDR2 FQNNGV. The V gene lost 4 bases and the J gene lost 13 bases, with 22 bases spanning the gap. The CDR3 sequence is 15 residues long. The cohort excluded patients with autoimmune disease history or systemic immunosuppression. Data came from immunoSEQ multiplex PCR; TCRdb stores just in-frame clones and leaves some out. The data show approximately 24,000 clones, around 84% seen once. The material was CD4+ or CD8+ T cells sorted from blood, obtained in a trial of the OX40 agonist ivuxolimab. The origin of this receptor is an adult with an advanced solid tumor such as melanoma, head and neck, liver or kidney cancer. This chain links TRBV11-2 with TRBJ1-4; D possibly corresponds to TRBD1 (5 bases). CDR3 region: CASSSNGDWRKRLFF. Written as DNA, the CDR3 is TGTGCCAGCAGCTCAAATGGGGACTGGAGAAAAAGACTGTTTTTT.